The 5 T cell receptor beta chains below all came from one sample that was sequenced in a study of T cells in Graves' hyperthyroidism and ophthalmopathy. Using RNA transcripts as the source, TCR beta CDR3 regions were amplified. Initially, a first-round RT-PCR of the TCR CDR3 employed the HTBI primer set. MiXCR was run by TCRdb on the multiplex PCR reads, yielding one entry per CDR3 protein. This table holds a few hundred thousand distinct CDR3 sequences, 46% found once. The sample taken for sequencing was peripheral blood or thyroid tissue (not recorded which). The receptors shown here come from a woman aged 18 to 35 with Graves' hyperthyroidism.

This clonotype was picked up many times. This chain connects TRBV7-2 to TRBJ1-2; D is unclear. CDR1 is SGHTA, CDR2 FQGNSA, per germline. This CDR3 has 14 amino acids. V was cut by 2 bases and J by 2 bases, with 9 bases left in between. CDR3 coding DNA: TGTGCCAGCAGCTTAACAGTTTTAAACTATGGCTACACCTTC. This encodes CASSLTVLNYGYTF.

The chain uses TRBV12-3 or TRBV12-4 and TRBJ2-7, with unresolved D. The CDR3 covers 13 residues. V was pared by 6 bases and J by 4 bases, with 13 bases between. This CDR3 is CASSVQSGYEQYF. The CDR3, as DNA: TGTGCCAGCAGCGTACAATCCGGTTACGAGCAGTACTTC.

Here the CDR3 reads CAISGATGPNYGYTF. The CDR3 nucleotides read TGTGCCATCAGTGGGGCGACAGGGCCTAACTATGGCTACACCTTC. The chain recombines TRBV10-3 with TRBJ1-2, with TRBD1 matching over 7 bases. The CDR3 has 15 amino acids. V trimming: 4 bases; J trimming: 0 bases; junction bases outside the gene matches: 5. Germline V gene lookup returns CDR1 ENHRY and CDR2 SYGVKD.

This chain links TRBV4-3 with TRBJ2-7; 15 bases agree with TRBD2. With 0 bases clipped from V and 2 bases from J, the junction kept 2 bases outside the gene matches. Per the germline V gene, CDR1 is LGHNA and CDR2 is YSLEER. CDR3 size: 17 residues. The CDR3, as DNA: TGCGCCAGCAGCCAAGAGGGACTAGCGGGAGGCCCCTACGAGCAGTACTTC. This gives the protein CASSQEGLAGGPYEQYF.

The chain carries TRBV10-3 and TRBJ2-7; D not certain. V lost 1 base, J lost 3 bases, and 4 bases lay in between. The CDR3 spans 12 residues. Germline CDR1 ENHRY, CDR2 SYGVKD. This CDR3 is CAISEYVYEQYF. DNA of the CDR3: TGTGCCATCAGTGAGTATGTCTACGAGCAGTACTTC.